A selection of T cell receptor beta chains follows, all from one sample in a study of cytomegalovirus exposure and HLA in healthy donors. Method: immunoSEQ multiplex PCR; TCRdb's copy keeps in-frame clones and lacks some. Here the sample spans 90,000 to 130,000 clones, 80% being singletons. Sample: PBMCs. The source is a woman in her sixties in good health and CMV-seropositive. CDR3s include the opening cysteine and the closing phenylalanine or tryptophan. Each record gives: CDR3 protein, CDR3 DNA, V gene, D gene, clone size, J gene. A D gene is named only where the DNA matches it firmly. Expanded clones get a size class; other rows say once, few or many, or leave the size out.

CASSFGAGRQETQYF	TGTGCCAGCAGCTTCGGAGCGGGCCGCCAAGAGACCCAGTACTTC	TRBV13	NA	NA	TRBJ2-5
CASSMDGRQRGETQYF	TGTGCCAGTAGTATGGATGGTAGACAGCGTGGGGAGACCCAGTACTTC	TRBV19	NA	few	TRBJ2-5
CASSRTGHQPQHF	TGTGCCAGCAGCCGAACAGGGCATCAGCCCCAGCATTTT	TRBV7-2	NA	NA	TRBJ1-5
CASSGTTQETQYF	TGTGCCAGCAGTGGGACAACACAAGAGACCCAGTACTTC	TRBV6-5	NA	NA	TRBJ2-5
CASSLQGARNYGYTF	TGTGCCAGCTCATTACAGGGGGCGCGGAACTATGGCTACACCTTC	TRBV18	TRBD1	NA	TRBJ1-2
CASSNPWTSGRYNEQFF	TGTGCCAGCAGCAACCCGTGGACTAGCGGGAGGTACAATGAGCAGTTCTTC	TRBV7-9	TRBD2	once	TRBJ2-1
CAWSPSGRPPADTQYF	TGTGCCTGGAGTCCTAGCGGGAGGCCGCCAGCAGATACGCAGTATTTT	TRBV30	TRBD2	NA	TRBJ2-3
CASSVQQETQYF	TGTGCCAGCAGTGTACAACAAGAGACCCAGTACTTC	TRBV2	NA	few	TRBJ2-5
CASSPRQDAEAFF	TGTGCCAGCTCACCACGACAGGACGCTGAAGCTTTCTTT	TRBV18	NA	NA	TRBJ1-1
CASNTLAGVVGDTQYF	TGTGCCAGCAACACACTAGCGGGAGTGGTGGGGGATACGCAGTATTTT	TRBV7-9	TRBD2	NA	TRBJ2-3
CASSLGWFAEGGGELFF	TGTGCCAGCAGCTTAGGGTGGTTCGCGGAGGGCGGCGGGGAGCTGTTTTTT	TRBV11-3	NA	NA	TRBJ2-2
CASSYTTVGSPLHF	TGTGCCAGCAGTTACACCACGGTCGGTTCACCCCTCCACTTT	TRBV6-5	NA	NA	TRBJ1-6
CASSSPRTSNTGELFF	TGTGCCAGCAGCTCCCCCAGGACTTCGAACACCGGGGAGCTGTTTTTT	TRBV7-3	NA	NA	TRBJ2-2
CASSLFSGEETQYF	TGTGCCAGCAGCTTATTTTCCGGGGAAGAGACCCAGTACTTC	TRBV7-9	NA	NA	TRBJ2-5
CATTWLGGGSYGYTF	TGTGCCACGACCTGGTTGGGGGGGGGCTCCTATGGCTACACCTTC	TRBV6-6	NA	NA	TRBJ1-2
CASSLQGHRAFF	TGTGCCAGCAGCCTCCAGGGCCACAGGGCTTTCTTT	TRBV7-9	NA	once	TRBJ1-1
CASSLAGFTYEQYF	TGCGCCAGCAGCTTGGCAGGGTTTACCTACGAGCAGTACTTC	TRBV5-1	NA	NA	TRBJ2-7
CASTIFSGASYNEQFF	TGTGCCAGCACCATTTTTTCAGGGGCCTCCTACAATGAGCAGTTCTTC	TRBV7-6	NA	NA	TRBJ2-1
CASSEQRREGYTF	TGTGCCAGCAGCGAACAGCGGCGGGAAGGCTACACCTTC	TRBV7-2	NA	NA	TRBJ1-2
CASSLLGLGINEQFF	TGCGCCAGCAGCTTGTTGGGACTAGGCATCAATGAGCAGTTCTTC	TRBV5-1	TRBD2	NA	TRBJ2-1
CASSLRVAGGSNTGELFF	TGCGCCAGCAGCTTGAGGGTAGCGGGAGGTTCGAACACCGGGGAGCTGTTTTTT	TRBV5-1	TRBD2	NA	TRBJ2-2
CASSQVIGRLETQYF	TGTGCCAGCAGCCAAGTAATCGGGAGGTTGGAGACCCAGTACTTC	TRBV4-2	TRBD2	NA	TRBJ2-5
CASSERDTGTDTQYF	TGTGCCAGCAGTGAAAGGGACACTGGCACAGATACGCAGTATTTT	TRBV2	NA	few	TRBJ2-3
CASSGDSGRVGEQYF	TGTGCCAGCAGTGGGGATAGCGGGAGGGTAGGCGAGCAGTACTTC	TRBV27	TRBD2	once	TRBJ2-7
CASSTRGTADTQYF	TGCGCCAGCAGCACTCGCGGGACGGCAGATACGCAGTATTTT	TRBV5-1	NA	NA	TRBJ2-3
CASSMTGGRADTQYF	TGTGCCAGTAGTATGACGGGAGGCCGGGCAGATACGCAGTATTTT	TRBV19	TRBD2	NA	TRBJ2-3
CASSRMSQGTDTQYF	TGTGCCAGCAGCAGAATGTCACAGGGCACAGATACGCAGTATTTT	TRBV7-9	NA	NA	TRBJ2-3
CSSSLTDYYGYTF	TGTTCCAGCAGCCTGACTGATTACTATGGCTACACCTTC	TRBV7-9	NA	NA	TRBJ1-2
CASSYSQGRQETQYF	TGTGCCAGCAGTTACTCCCAAGGGAGGCAAGAGACCCAGTACTTC	TRBV6-6	NA	NA	TRBJ2-5
CASSLITGYGGGYTF	TGTGCCAGCAGCCTAATCACAGGGTATGGTGGTGGCTACACCTTC	TRBV7-9	NA	NA	TRBJ1-2
CASSLAVQETQYF	TGTGCCAGCAGCCTAGCGGTACAAGAGACCCAGTACTTC	TRBV5-4	TRBD2	NA	TRBJ2-5
CASSHGLAIYNEQFF	TGTGCCAGCAGCCACGGACTAGCGATTTACAATGAGCAGTTCTTC	TRBV9	TRBD2	NA	TRBJ2-1
CASSPENRDSSNQETQYF	TGTGCCAGCTCACCCGAGAACCGGGACAGCTCAAATCAAGAGACCCAGTACTTC	TRBV18	TRBD1	NA	TRBJ2-5
CASSLVVVAGVSGNEQFF	TGCGCCAGCAGCTTGGTAGTCGTAGCGGGAGTCAGTGGGAATGAGCAGTTCTTC	TRBV5-1	TRBD2	NA	TRBJ2-1
CASRLAGVRYSPLHF	TGTGCCAGCAGGCTGGCAGGGGTGCGTTATTCACCCCTCCACTTT	TRBV28	NA	once	TRBJ1-6
CASSPSGLAGEGEQFF	TGTGCCAGCAGTCCCTCGGGACTAGCGGGTGAGGGTGAGCAGTTCTTC	TRBV6-6	TRBD2	NA	TRBJ2-1
CASSLVGLADISSYNEQFF	TGTGCCAGCAGCTTAGTGGGACTAGCGGATATAAGCTCCTACAATGAGCAGTTCTTC	TRBV7-3	TRBD2	NA	TRBJ2-1
CASSISAGSYEQYF	TGTGCCAGCAGCATCTCGGCGGGCTCCTACGAGCAGTACTTC	TRBV9	NA	NA	TRBJ2-7
CATSRETGQGAGAKNIQYF	TGTGCCACCAGCAGAGAAACGGGACAGGGGGCGGGGGCCAAAAACATTCAGTACTTC	TRBV15	TRBD1	NA	TRBJ2-4
CASSRTSGPYEQYF	TGTGCCAGCAGTCGTACTAGCGGACCCTACGAGCAGTACTTC	TRBV6-5	TRBD2	few	TRBJ2-7
CASSVTTGGNEQFF	TGTGCCAGCAGCGTAACCACAGGGGGCAATGAGCAGTTCTTC	TRBV9	TRBD1	NA	TRBJ2-1
CASSENDSNYGYTF	TGTGCCAGCTCAGAGAACGACAGTAACTATGGCTACACCTTC	TRBV18	NA	NA	TRBJ1-2
CASSSGQERHEQYF	TGTGCCAGCTCATCGGGACAGGAGCGCCACGAGCAGTACTTC	TRBV18	TRBD1	NA	TRBJ2-7
CASSNGLAGDNEQFF	TGTGCCAGCAGCAACGGACTAGCGGGGGACAATGAGCAGTTCTTC	TRBV7-6	TRBD2	few	TRBJ2-1
CASSGTSVNEQFF	TGTGCCAGCAGTGGCACTAGCGTCAATGAGCAGTTCTTC	TRBV27	TRBD2	NA	TRBJ2-1
CASSPIARVEQFF	TGTGCCAGCAGCCCTATCGCTAGAGTTGAGCAGTTCTTC	TRBV9	NA	once	TRBJ2-1
CASRAGGANSPLHF	TGTGCCAGCAGGGCAGGGGGCGCAAATTCACCCCTCCACTTT	TRBV9	TRBD1	NA	TRBJ1-6
CASSVDQLGSGGNTIYF	TGTGCCAGCAGCGTAGATCAATTGGGGTCAGGGGGAAACACCATATATTTT	TRBV9	NA	NA	TRBJ1-3
CASSLLGGNSNQPQHF	TGTGCCAGCAGTTTACTGGGGGGAAATAGCAATCAGCCCCAGCATTTT	TRBV28	NA	NA	TRBJ1-5
CASSLTPTSGLSEQYF	TGTGCCAGCAGCTTAACACCGACTAGCGGCCTCTCCGAGCAGTACTTC	TRBV7-8	TRBD2	NA	TRBJ2-7
CASSVAGSGNTIYF	TGTGCCAGCAGCGTAGCCGGCTCTGGAAACACCATATATTTT	TRBV9	NA	NA	TRBJ1-3
CASSPSSRQGLPHEQYF	TGCGCCAGCAGCCCAAGTTCAAGACAGGGATTACCCCACGAGCAGTACTTC	TRBV10-1	TRBD1	NA	TRBJ2-7
CASSPGEGRWTEAFF	TGTGCCAGCAGCCCCGGGGAGGGGAGGTGGACTGAAGCTTTCTTT	TRBV7-7	NA	NA	TRBJ1-1
CASRQSNQPQHF	TGTGCCAGCCGCCAGAGCAATCAGCCCCAGCATTTT	TRBV28	NA	NA	TRBJ1-5
CASGRQGADEQYF	TGCGCCAGCGGGCGGCAGGGGGCTGACGAGCAGTACTTC	TRBV10-1	TRBD1	NA	TRBJ2-7